Listed below are T cell receptor beta chains from one sample, sequenced in a study of CD8 T cells in Susac syndrome. One entry per CDR3 protein results from TCRdb running MiXCR on the immunoSEQ multiplex PCR reads. The sample holds roughly 160,000 distinct CDR3 sequences; over 85% are singletons and the top ten take over 0.12%. The sequencing sample was made of CD4+ T cells from PBMCs. These receptors came from a human donor in good health. Each CDR3 is given with its conserved first and last residue. The order of the fields is V gene, CDR3 protein.

>TRBV5-4
CASSPGTSRLVNEQFF
>TRBV29-1
CSVRAGRSSSYNEQFF
>TRBV7-2
CASSSGLAGGTDTQYF
>TRBV29-1
CSVGQGTDTQYF
>TRBV19
CASSISAPNNQPQHF
>TRBV20-1
CSAPTRLAGGSDTQYF
>TRBV12-5
CASGGQGGWGYTF
>TRBV3-1
CASSHGTSSYNEQFF
>TRBV20-1
CSASSTGVHQETQYF
>TRBV7-9
CASSLEGPTQYF
>TRBV7-2
CASSLRPQGGTNQYF
>TRBV7-7
CASSLGLAGAETQYF
>TRBV29-1
CSGGTANTEAFF
>TRBV3-1
CASSARSFYGYTF
>TRBV28
CASRRYRAGDEQYF
>TRBV20-1
CSVTRSNQPQHF
>TRBV27
CASSLMGTDTQYF
>TRBV20-1
CSARTGLYTEAFF
>TRBV7-2
CASSPRLAGSNEQFF
>TRBV29-1
CSAQGYAQETDTQYF
>TRBV4-3
CASSQVGSEKLFF
>TRBV18
CASSLQRDSEQYF
>TRBV11-2
CASSPSRGTTYNEQFF
>TRBV12-3/TRBV12-4
CASSLGSSPLHF
>TRBV2
CASRQGDQETQYF
>TRBV9
CASSVVGQATMNTEAFF
>TRBV7-2
CASSARVPGTAEAFF
>TRBV9
CASSVRGPTDTQYF
>TRBV19
CASVPTGTGASNEQFF
>TRBV5-1
CASSLFNNEQFF
>TRBV15
CATSRGGSANEKLFF
>TRBV9
CASSARLGTNSPLHF
>TRBV7-2
CASSSNTGELFF
>TRBV5-1
CASSLSPATYYEQYF
>TRBV12-5
CASGPGGTGANVLTF
>TRBV3-1
CASSASRPLVGELFF
>TRBV10-3
CAIRPGLAGGEDTQYF
>TRBV29-1
CSVKKGAGEAFF
>TRBV20-1
CSGTDVLAKNIQYF
>TRBV7-9
CASGANQPQHF
>TRBV20-1
CSAFTGTEGSPLHF
>TRBV11-1
CASSSSQGANVLTF